The 11 T cell receptor beta chains below were found in one sample sequenced in a study of blood T cell repertoires in COVID-19. This table comes from immunoSEQ multiplex PCR, and its TCRdb copy is limited to in-frame clones, with some not included. The table lists fewer than 75,000 clones, approximately 87% of them singletons. The sample taken for sequencing was peripheral blood. These receptor sequences come from a man aged 50 to 60 with active COVID-19.

The V and J genes are TRBV7-8 and TRBJ1-3; D ambiguous. The V end was cut by 1 base, the J end by 4 bases, with 5 bases between. The CDR3 runs to 13 residues. Germline V lookup: CDR1 SGHVS, CDR2 FQNEAQ. In DNA form, the CDR3 reads TGTGCCAGCAGCTTAGTTTCGGGAAACACCATATATTTT. Residues: CASSLVSGNTIYF. Full variable domain (outside the CDR3, taken from reference TRBV7-8 and TRBJ1-3): GAGVSQSPRYKVAKRGQDVALRCDPISGHVSLFWYQQALGQGPEFLTYFQNEAQLDKSGLPSDRFFAERPEGSVSTLKIQRTQQEDSAVYLCASSLVSGNTIYFGEGSWLTVV.

The V call is TRBV5-4, the J call TRBJ2-1, with D possibly TRBD1 on 6 matching bases. Trimming took off 2 bases at V and 3 bases at J, with 15 bases between the two ends. Germline V gene sequence: CDR1 SGHNT, CDR2 YYREEE (reference sequence). This CDR3 is 16 amino acids long. The CDR3 nucleotides are TGTGCCAGCAGCTTCAGTGGTACAGGGTACTACAATGAGCAGTTCTTC. It specifies CASSFSGTGYYNEQFF.

This chain links TRBV18 with TRBJ1-2; unclear D gene. The CDR3 totals 12 residues. The germline V gene encodes CDR1 KGHSH and CDR2 LQKENI. V was pared by 5 bases and J by 1 base, with 5 bases between. The CDR3 sequence is CASSNSNYGYTF. CDR3 DNA sequence: TGTGCCAGCTCAAACAGTAACTATGGCTACACCTTC.

The chain employs TRBV27 and TRBJ2-5, with D possibly TRBD1 on 5 matching bases. The CDR3 extends over 13 amino acids. V shed 0 bases and J shed 3 bases, with 5 bases lying between them. The germline V gene has CDR1 MNHEY and CDR2 SMNVEV (reference sequence). The CDR3 region is CASSLSTEETQYF. Written as DNA, the CDR3 is TGTGCCAGCAGTTTATCGACAGAAGAGACCCAGTACTTC.

V usage is TRBV5-1 and J usage is TRBJ2-3, with 11 bases aligning to TRBD2. CDR1 SGHRS and CDR2 YFSETQ come from the germline V gene. V lost 3 bases to trimming and J lost 2 bases; unmatched junction nucleotides: 11. The length of the CDR3 is 18 residues. This CDR3 is CASSSLTSGGSVTDTQYF. CDR3 coding DNA: TGCGCCAGCAGCTCACTAACTAGCGGGGGTAGTGTCACAGATACGCAGTATTTT.

The sample holds one count of this clone. This chain connects TRBV4-2 to TRBJ2-7; no clear D gene. V was pared by 1 base and J by 2 bases, with 12 bases between. The CDR3 covers 15 residues. Germline values: CDR1 LGHNA, CDR2 YNFKEQ. This CDR3 is CASSQGATLTYEQYF. Written as DNA, the CDR3 is TGTGCCAGCAGCCAAGGGGCGACACTTACCTACGAGCAGTACTTC.

The V gene is TRBV4-3, the J gene TRBJ2-3; no firm D call. The V gene's germline CDR1 is LGHNA and CDR2 YSLEER. The CDR3 runs to 15 residues. Trimming left V 0 bases short and J 2 bases short, with 9 bases between. This CDR3 is CASSQDLAYTDTQYF. In nucleotides, the CDR3 is TGCGCCAGCAGCCAAGATTTGGCATACACAGATACGCAGTATTTT.

V usage is TRBV6-2 or TRBV6-3 and J usage is TRBJ2-3; 8 bases fit TRBD2. Germline V lookup: CDR1 MNHEY, CDR2 SVGEGT. V lost 6 bases, J lost 2 bases, and 4 bases stayed unmatched. The CDR3 is 14 residues long. In DNA form, the CDR3 reads TGTGCCAGCAGCCTAGCGGGCGCCACAGATACGCAGTATTTT. This codes for CASSLAGATDTQYF.

This chain uses TRBV4-1 with TRBJ2-5; TRBD1 is a possible D gene (5 bases). This CDR3 contains 17 residues. Trimming cost V 4 bases and J 0 bases, with 18 bases left between them. Germline V gene sequence: CDR1 MGHRA, CDR2 YSYEKL. CDR3 DNA: TGCGCCAGCAGCCTACCCCTATCAGGCAGGGACCAAGAGACCCAGTACTTC. This translates into CASSLPLSGRDQETQYF.

The chain links TRBV19 to TRBJ2-7, with D perhaps matching TRBD2 (6 bases). Germline V gene data show CDR1 as LNHDA and CDR2 as SQIVND (reference sequence). The CDR3 covers 14 residues. With 4 bases removed from V and 2 bases from J, the gap between germline ends came to 12 bases. The CDR3 loop is CASSTPGLAYEQYF. The DNA of the CDR3 is TGTGCCAGTAGTACTCCGGGACTGGCCTACGAGCAGTACTTC.

The V gene is TRBV4-1, the J gene TRBJ1-6, with 7 positions matching TRBD1. This CDR3 comprises 15 residues. In germline, CDR1 is MGHRA, CDR2 YSYEKL. V trimming: 4 bases; J trimming: 4 bases; junction bases outside the gene matches: 4. In nucleotides, the CDR3 is TGCGCCAGCAGCCGCTCGACAGGGTATAATTCACCCCTCCACTTT. Translation gives CASSRSTGYNSPLHF.